These 22 T cell receptor beta chains were sequenced from one sample in a study of tumor-infiltrating lymphocytes in oesophageal squamous cell carcinoma. Using its own MiXCR run on the PCR reads, TCRdb lists one record per CDR3 protein. The table shows 15,000 to 20,000 distinct CDR3 sequences, with about 40% occurring only once. Sequenced input: blood. All receptors derive from a female donor with esophageal squamous cell carcinoma.

By its share, this clonotype is medium-sized. This rearrangement joins TRBV6-1 to TRBJ2-7; TRBD1 matches at 7 bases. Germline V gene data show CDR1 as MNHNS and CDR2 as SASEGT. This CDR3 has 14 amino acids. Unmatched junction bases numbered 9, after V lost 6 bases and J lost 4 bases. The CDR3 loop is CASRKTGLFYEQYF. CDR3 DNA: TGTGCCAGCAGGAAGACAGGGCTTTTTTACGAGCAGTACTTC.

This clonotype was detected ten times or more. No conserved phenylalanine or tryptophan ends this CDR3, so it is likely a read error. The DNA is omitted, as the CDR3 cannot be located on it reliably, and the CDR3 follows TCRdb's listing. This chain joins TRBV10-3 and TRBJ2-7; the table calls TRBD1, which could not be checked here. Looked up from germline, CDR1 is ENHRY and CDR2 is SYGVKD. From its first to its last residue, the CDR3 has 17 amino acids. The CDR3 region is CAISVKDRDNYGYTFGS.

The sample holds many counts of this clonotype. The chain employs TRBV5-4 and TRBJ1-1; a weak D match, TRBD1 (5 bases). V was cut by 5 bases and J by 5 bases, with 13 bases left in between. The CDR3 length is 13 residues. Per the germline V gene, CDR1 is SGHNT and CDR2 is YYREEE (reference sequence). CDR3 DNA: TGTGCCAGCAGTGACGTCCGGGGGACTGAAGCTTTCTTT. Its translation: CASSDVRGTEAFF.

The J gene is TRBJ2-3, the V gene TRBV7-3; D is undetermined. With the DNA end fitting TRBJ2-5 better, the J assignment may be wrong. The CDR3 contains 14 residues. Germline loops: CDR1 SGHTA, CDR2 FQGTGA. In DNA, the CDR3 is TGTGCCAGCAGCTTATCCCACTCGACTGAGACCCAGTACTTC. It encodes CASSLSHSTETQYF.

The sample holds many counts of this clonotype. The chain carries TRBV24-1 and TRBJ2-3; the D is unclear. Trimming shortened V by 10 bases and J by 14 bases, and 18 bases separated the two germline ends. This CDR3 is 11 amino acids long. Germline lookup yields CDR1 KGHDR and CDR2 SFDVKD. CDR3 residues: CATRTTHAWYF. The CDR3 DNA follows: TGTGCCACTCGCACGACTCACGCATGGTATTTT.

The chain recombines TRBV7-3 with TRBJ2-1, with 14 positions matching TRBD2. V was pared by 2 bases and J by 12 bases, with 9 bases of the junction left unmatched. Germline assignment: CDR1 SGHTA and CDR2 FQGTGA. The CDR3 sequence is 16 residues long. CDR3: CASSLRGTSGSMGQFF. CDR3 DNA sequence: TGTGCCAGCAGCTTACGGGGGACTAGCGGGAGCATGGGGCAGTTCTTC.

The V gene is TRBV7-2, the J gene TRBJ2-1, with TRBD2 identical over 8 bases. CDR1 is SGHTA and CDR2 is FQGNSA in the germline V gene. The CDR3 length is 15 residues. Trimming took 1 base from V and 6 from J; bases not matched to a gene: 5. The CDR3 DNA reads as TGTGCCAGCAGCTTAGTCCACGGGGGGGCCAATGAGCAGTTCTTC. It is translated as CASSLVHGGANEQFF.

Concerning this clonotype itself: A read error may produce the germline difference seen at one junction end. V is TRBV7-2 and J is TRBJ2-1; D unresolved. Germline CDR1 reads SGHTA; CDR2 reads FQGNSA. CDR3 length equals 12 residues. The CDR3 here is CASSLGNSPLHF. CDR3 coding DNA: TGTGCCAGCAGCTTGGGGAATTCACCCCTCCACTTC.

In its sample, this clonotype was seen once. No conserved phenylalanine or tryptophan is present at the end of the CDR3, so a read error is the likely explanation. The limits of the CDR3 on the DNA are not certain, so only TCRdb's listed CDR3 is given. CDR3 region: CASSHTGFDGYTFGA. The genes are TRBV7-3 and TRBJ2-6; the table's TRBD1 call for D was not verified on the DNA. CDR1 and CDR2 (germline): SGHTA, FQGTGA. A total of 15 residues make up the CDR3, ends included.

This clonotype appeared many times. A read error is possible here, since a much larger clone lies one base away. This chain links TRBV27 with TRBJ2-1, with D perhaps given as TRBD1 or TRBD2 (5 bases each). The end of the DNA is better explained by TRBJ2-7, so the J call may be wrong. There are 13 residues in the CDR3. CDR1 is MNHEY and CDR2 is SMNVEV in the germline V gene (reference sequence). The CDR3: CASSLGRYNEQYF. CDR3 in DNA: TGTGCCAGCAGTTTGGGACGTTACAATGAGCAGTACTTC.

There are many counts of this clonotype. The rearrangement joins TRBV5-1 to TRBJ2-1, with a weak D call TRBD1 (6 bases). V was trimmed by 2 bases and J by 6 bases, leaving 9 bases between them. This CDR3 spans 13 amino acids. CDR1 and CDR2 (germline): SGHRS, YFSETQ. This CDR3 reads CASSFTGFNEQFF. CDR3 coding DNA: TGCGCCAGCAGCTTCACAGGGTTCAATGAGCAGTTCTTC.

This clonotype was observed a handful of times. This chain uses TRBV10-1 with TRBJ2-3; TRBD1 is a possible D gene (6 bases). Germline V gene sequence: CDR1 WNHNN, CDR2 SYGVQD (reference sequence). The CDR3 runs to 14 residues. Trimming stripped 4 bases from V and 6 bases from J, with 14 bases between. The CDR3 reads CASSVGAMADTQYF. In DNA, the CDR3 is TGCGCCAGCAGTGTGGGGGCTATGGCTGATACGCAGTATTTT.

Concerning this clonotype: A read error may produce the germline difference seen at one junction end. The genes are TRBV6-2 or TRBV6-3 and TRBJ2-5; D may be TRBD2 (6 bases). The CDR3 is 14 residues long. Looked up from germline, CDR1 is MNHEY and CDR2 is SVGEGT. The CDR3 loop is CVSVGGTDHTEAFF. CDR3 DNA: TGTGTCAGCGTGGGGGGAACAGATCACACTGAAGCTTTCTTC.

This clonotype has only one observation. The missing conserved phenylalanine or tryptophan at the end of this CDR3 makes a read error likely. The limits of the CDR3 on the DNA are not certain, so only TCRdb's listed CDR3 is given. CDR3 in amino acids: CASSRRGGITMATPSVR. The chain recombines TRBV7-6 with TRBJ2-3; TRBD2, the D gene given by the table, was not confirmed from the DNA. Per the germline V gene, CDR1 is SGHVS and CDR2 is FNYEAQ. The CDR3 numbers 17 amino acids, ends counted.

The V and J genes are TRBV7-2 and TRBJ2-1; D is possibly TRBD1 (5 bases). The CDR3 totals 12 residues. Looked up from germline, CDR1 is SGHTA and CDR2 is FQGNSA. V lost 5 bases and J 9 bases, leaving 11 bases between the germline ends. The CDR3 loop is CASSDWGGEQFF. CDR3 DNA sequence: TGTGCCAGCAGCGATTGGGGCGGTGAGCAGTTCTTC.

In its sample, this clonotype was seen many times. The chain couples TRBV5-6 to TRBJ2-4; TRBD2 matches 9 bases. This CDR3 has 15 amino acids. V lost 4 bases, J lost 9 bases, and 11 bases stayed unmatched. Germline-derived CDR1 and CDR2 are SGHDT and YYEEEE. CDR3 region: CASSDSGGVQVIQYF. Here the CDR3 DNA reads TGTGCCAGCAGCGATAGCGGGGGCGTCCAAGTCATTCAGTACTTC.

The CDR3 here is CASSPSAVVNEQFF. In DNA form, the CDR3 reads TGTGCCAGCAGCCCATCAGCCGTGGTAAATGAGCAGTTCTTC. The rearrangement joins TRBV11-3 to TRBJ2-1; D is ambiguous. CDR1 and CDR2 (germline): SGHNT, YENEEA. The V end lost 5 bases, the J end lost 7 bases, and 15 bases lay between the germline ends. The CDR3 is 14 amino acids.

This clonotype was counted ten times or more. The chain joins TRBV11-3 to TRBJ2-3, with TRBD2 matching 15 bases. This CDR3 region has 17 residues. Germline CDR1 reads SGHNT; CDR2 reads YENEEA. V gave up 1 base and J gave up 4 bases; unmatched junction bases: 3. CDR3: CASSLAGTSGGPDTQYF. The CDR3 DNA reads as TGTGCCAGCAGCTTAGCAGGGACTAGCGGGGGGCCAGATACGCAGTATTTT. Combining the CDR3 with reference TRBV11-3 and TRBJ2-3 gives the whole variable domain EAGVVQSPRYKIIEKKQPVAFWCNPISGHNTLYWYLQNLGQGPELLIRYENEEAVDDSQLPKDRFSAERLKGVDSTLKIQPAELGDSAVYLCASSLAGTSGGPDTQYFGPGTRLTVL.

This clonotype showed up just a few times. A much larger clone sits a single nucleotide away, making a read error possible. The chain carries TRBV10-3 and TRBJ2-7, with D possibly matching TRBD1 (6 bases). The J call may be mistaken, given a closer DNA end match to TRBJ2-1. Germline lookup yields CDR1 ENHRY and CDR2 SYGVKD. The CDR3 is 12 amino acids. In DNA, the CDR3 is TGTGCCATCAGTGGGGACACTTACGAGCAGTTCTTC. It is translated as CAISGDTYEQFF.

This clonotype was picked up many times. V gene TRBV18 combines with J gene TRBJ1-4, with 10 nucleotides matching TRBD1. Germline V CDR1 and CDR2: KGHSH, LQKENI. The CDR3 is 18 residues long. Trimming at V came to 3 bases and at J to 7 bases, leaving 14 bases not matched to a gene. CDR3 nucleotide sequence: TGTGCCAGCTCACCGAAGAACTCCTTGACAGGGGGCACTGAAAAACTGTTTTTT. This gives the protein CASSPKNSLTGGTEKLFF.

This clonotype occurred many times. Because it lacks the conserved phenylalanine or tryptophan at the end, this CDR3 is likely a read error. The DNA is left out, because the CDR3 cannot be placed on it with certainty; the CDR3 is given as TCRdb lists it. The chain is built from TRBV7-6 and TRBJ2-3; TRBD2, the table's D call, was not compared with the DNA. Germline V gives CDR1 SGHVS, CDR2 FNYEAQ. From its first to its last residue, the CDR3 has 15 amino acids. The CDR3 region is CASSLESNNEQFFGP.

At least ten counts were recorded for this clonotype. The chain has TRBV6-1 and TRBJ1-4; 12 positions agree with TRBD1. The CDR3 runs 16 residues. The trim removed 6 bases at V and 9 bases at J, leaving 11 bases unmatched. Germline CDR1 reads MNHNS; CDR2 reads SASEGT. The CDR3 loop is CASSTGTGGIGKKLFF. The CDR3 DNA reads TGTGCCAGCAGCACCGGGACAGGGGGCATTGGGAAAAAACTGTTTTTT.